Following are 18 T cell receptor beta chains from one sample sequenced in a study of T cells after yellow fever vaccination. MiXCR, run by TCRdb on the 5' RACE reads, gives a single entry per CDR3 protein. The data show hundreds of thousands of distinct CDR3 sequences, with around 20% seen just once and roughly a sixth held by the top ten. This specimen was PBMCs, taken before the yellow fever booster vaccination. The receptors shown here come from a man aged 18 to 30 who received the YFV17D yellow fever vaccine.

The chain uses TRBV12-3 or TRBV12-4 and TRBJ1-1; D gene unclear. Trimming took 1 base from V and 2 from J, leaving 8 bases between them. CDR3 size: 14 residues. Here the CDR3 reads CASSLGGYNTEAFF. The CDR3 nucleotides are TGTGCCAGCAGTTTAGGAGGGTACAACACTGAAGCTTTCTTT.

This chain links TRBV5-1 with TRBJ1-1; the D is unclear. Germline V gene data show CDR1 as SGHRS and CDR2 as YFSETQ. The CDR3 runs to 13 residues. The V end was cut by 1 base, the J end by 6 bases, with 10 bases between. CDR3 nucleotide sequence: TGCGCCAGCAGCTTGTGGGTTGGCGCTGAAGCTTTCTTT. As protein: CASSLWVGAEAFF.

This clonotype was picked up a small number of times. The genes are TRBV9 and TRBJ1-6; D is ambiguous. CDR1 is SGDLS, CDR2 YYNGEE, per germline. The V gene lost 2 bases and the J gene lost 6 bases, with 12 bases spanning the gap. The CDR3 has 15 residues. CDR3 amino acids: CASSVSGLSNSPLHF. The CDR3 DNA follows: TGTGCCAGCAGCGTCAGCGGACTGAGTAATTCACCCCTCCACTTT.

V and J are TRBV5-1 and TRBJ2-5; D uncertain. V lost 0 bases and J 1 base, leaving 7 bases between the germline ends. CDR1 SGHRS and CDR2 YFSETQ come from the germline V gene. The CDR3 loop spans 14 amino acids. The CDR3 reads CASSLAGIQETQYF. In nucleotides, the CDR3 is TGCGCCAGCAGCTTGGCCGGCATCCAAGAGACCCAGTACTTC.

V gene TRBV5-6 combines with J gene TRBJ2-3, with D uncertain. V dropped 0 bases and J dropped 2 bases, with 7 bases sitting between them. The CDR3 runs 14 residues. Germline CDR1 reads SGHDT; CDR2 reads YYEEEE. CDR3 region: CASSLGPYTDTQYF. The CDR3 coding sequence is TGTGCCAGCAGCTTGGGCCCGTACACAGATACGCAGTATTTT.

This clonotype was counted many times. V and J are TRBV7-8 and TRBJ2-3; D gene ambiguous. Deletions cut 2 bases from V and 2 bases from J, with 11 bases between. CDR1 and CDR2 from the germline V gene are SGHVS and FQNEAQ. The CDR3 has 15 residues. The CDR3, as DNA: TGTGCCAGCAGCTTAAAACGGGTTCTCACAGATACGCAGTATTTT. This translates into CASSLKRVLTDTQYF.

This clonotype has a handful of counts. The V and J genes are TRBV12-3 or TRBV12-4 and TRBJ2-3; D is ambiguous. Trimming shortened V by 7 bases and J by 2 bases, and 10 bases separated the two germline ends. This CDR3 is built from 13 residues. The CDR3 loop reads CASIRFPTDTQYF. The CDR3 DNA follows: TGTGCCAGCATCAGGTTTCCCACAGATACGCAGTATTTT.

The chain couples TRBV12-3 or TRBV12-4 to TRBJ1-4, with unresolved D. The CDR3 spans 15 residues. Trimming removed 5 bases at V and 0 bases at J, with 10 bases between. In DNA, the CDR3 is TGTGCCAGCAGTCCCCGCCTTGCAACTAATGAAAAACTGTTTTTT. Its protein is CASSPRLATNEKLFF.

This clonotype has just a few counts. The J gene is TRBJ2-7, the V gene TRBV29-1; TRBD1 matches at 11 bases. The CDR3 sequence is 14 residues long. The germline V gene has CDR1 SQVTM and CDR2 ANQGSEA. J gave up 5 bases and V 3 bases, and 6 bases lay outside the gene matches. CDR3 DNA: TGCAGCGTTGACCCGGGACAGGGGGTCAACGAGCAGTACTTC. It specifies CSVDPGQGVNEQYF.

The chain links TRBV7-2 to TRBJ1-5; 7 bases align to TRBD1. V lost 5 bases and J lost 5; bases outside the gene matches: 3. CDR1 is SGHTA, CDR2 FQGNSA, per germline. This CDR3 is built from 13 residues. CDR3 in DNA: TGTGCCAGCAGCACACAGGGGTATCAGCCCCAGCATTTT. It codes for CASSTQGYQPQHF.

The V call is TRBV29-1, the J call TRBJ2-1; 9 bases align to TRBD2. V dropped 4 bases and J dropped 0; count of bases not matched to a gene: 1. Looked up from germline, CDR1 is SQVTM and CDR2 is ANQGSEA. This CDR3 spans 14 amino acids. The CDR3 spells CSVVRGGSYNEQFF. Here the CDR3 DNA reads TGCAGCGTTGTGCGGGGGGGCTCCTACAATGAGCAGTTCTTC.

This clonotype has a handful of counts. This chain uses TRBV4-3 with TRBJ2-3; D may be TRBD1 (6 bases). The germline V gene has CDR1 LGHNA and CDR2 YSLEER. Trimming removed 0 bases at V and 6 bases at J, with 7 bases between. This CDR3 has 13 residues. For the CDR3, the DNA is TGCGCCAGCAGCCAAGATCAGGGGGATACGCAGTATTTT. It yields the protein CASSQDQGDTQYF.

This clonotype has ten or more counts. The gene calls are TRBV7-6 and TRBJ1-1; TRBD1 is a possible D gene (6 bases). This CDR3 region has 15 residues. The germline gives CDR1 SGHVS, CDR2 FNYEAQ. V was pared by 0 bases and J by 6 bases, with 14 bases between. The CDR3 region is CASSLAQGKLAEAFF. CDR3 bases: TGTGCCAGCAGCTTAGCTCAGGGGAAGCTCGCTGAAGCTTTCTTT.

The rearrangement uses TRBV11-2 and TRBJ1-1, with TRBD1 as a possible D gene (5 bases). Germline values: CDR1 SGHAT, CDR2 FQNNGV. V was shortened by 5 bases and J by 5 bases, with 18 bases between the two germline ends. The CDR3 length is 15 residues. CDR3 coding DNA: TGTGCCAGCAGCCCGCGTTCGGGGGGTTGGACTGAAGCTTTCTTT. This encodes CASSPRSGGWTEAFF.

The CDR3 spells CASSLVAEQGTQYF. CDR3 DNA: TGTGCCAGCAGCTTAGTGGCAGAGCAGGGGACCCAGTACTTC. V usage is TRBV7-6 and J usage is TRBJ2-5; D perhaps matches TRBD1 (5 bases). The V gene lost 1 base and the J gene lost 7 bases, with 13 bases spanning the gap. The CDR3 is 14 amino acids. Germline V gene lookup returns CDR1 SGHVS and CDR2 FNYEAQ.

CDR3 sequence reads: CASSLNRGGTAGELFF. The CDR3 nucleotides are TGTGCCAGCAGCTTAAACAGGGGAGGGACTGCCGGGGAGCTGTTTTTT. The chain combines TRBV7-6 with TRBJ2-2; D may be TRBD1 or TRBD2 (7 bases each). V lost 2 bases and J lost 6, with 16 bases in between. Germline CDR1 is SGHVS and CDR2 is FNYEAQ. The CDR3 covers 16 residues.

This clonotype was counted a few times. The rearrangement uses TRBV6-2 or TRBV6-3 and TRBJ1-1; D gene unclear. CDR3 length: 13 residues. Germline lookup yields CDR1 MNHEY and CDR2 SVGEGT. Trimming removed 2 bases at V and 7 bases at J, with 11 bases between. The CDR3 is CASSYRRLSEAFF. CDR3 coding DNA: TGTGCCAGCAGTTACCGCCGACTCAGTGAAGCTTTCTTT.

The chain carries TRBV7-3 and TRBJ1-6; D is undetermined. The CDR3 runs 17 residues. Trimming shortened V by 2 bases and J by 0 bases, and 11 bases separated the two germline ends. Per the germline V gene, CDR1 is SGHTA and CDR2 is FQGTGA. Written as DNA, the CDR3 is TGTGCCAGCAGCTTAGGGGTCGGGAGCTCCTATAATTCACCCCTCCACTTT. It is translated as CASSLGVGSSYNSPLHF.